This T cell receptor beta chain originates from a study of blood T cell repertoires in COVID-19 (dated by TCRdb to the early 2020s). For context, the study as a whole: Samples from collaborators originated in the United States, Italy and Spain and spanned both the acute and convalescent phases of COVID-19. The prospective study material was composed of cDNA or gDNA derived from T cells, B-cell-depleted T cells, or PBMCs. The dataset comprised deeply sampled blood TCRbeta repertoires from subjects exposed to, actively infected with, or recovered from COVID-19. Nearly every sample came with metadata listing a de-identified subject ID, COVID-19 status, age in years and sex. Where available, HLA class I and class II types were taken from metadata supplied by the sample provider and were not determined by assay-based typing. The samples were drawn from two sources: the first 160 participants of the ongoing ImmuneRACE study, and 950 to 1,500 subjects contributed by 6 global collaborators. The repertoires were made available in a free public database intended to serve as a resource for research on the immune response to SARS-CoV-2.

Each collaborating institution followed its own protocols to collect whole blood in K2EDTA tubes. For TCRbeta analysis, collaborator samples were shipped as frozen whole blood, as isolated PBMCs, or as DNA extracted from either sample type. TCRbeta CDR3 regions were amplified from genomic DNA using the immunoSEQ Assay, a bias-controlled multiplex PCR. In the source study's methods: Nucleated cell counts per sample were estimated from amplification of reference gene primers within the assay. To quantify the absolute abundance of each unique TCRbeta CDR3 rearrangement, sequence reads were collapsed and filtered. For each sample, productive Simpson clonality was calculated as the square root of Simpson's diversity index across productive rearrangements. TCRdb provides this immuneACCESS table in a form limited to in-frame rearrangements. Some clones are lacking; in checked studies, under half of them reflect an unresolved V gene, and why the rest are absent is not known. D and trimming come from the DNA, and the V and J calls and clone size come from that table. This sample comprises 44,000 or so clones, just under 70% of them detected only once. Clones ranked in the top ten supply 6.2% of the sample.

Notes on this clone: The antigen it binds to is not known. Per-base quality was not reported, and no clone a single base away is much larger than it.

What the study reported, not specific to this receptor: Clinical and demographic metadata were provided uncurated, with the amount varying by source and participant.

The sample consisted of peripheral blood. The sequence came from a man older than 75 with acute or convalescent COVID-19.

The CDR3 sequence is CASSVEQGGEQYF. The sequenced DNA: TGTGCCAGCAGCGTAGAACAGGGTGGCGAGCAGTACTTC. The chain joins TRBV9 to TRBJ2-7; matching of 6 bases hints at TRBD1 as the D gene. The germline V gene yields SGDLS for CDR1 and YYNGEE for CDR2. The CDR3 runs 13 amino acids, cysteine and phenylalanine included. Here the CDR3 DNA is all that survives: 39 bases in frame from base 1. Between the V and J ends, shortened by 0 bases and 6 bases respectively, the junction contains 10 bases.